This is a list of T cell receptor beta chains from one sample in a study of control samples from healthy donors and cancer patients. Assay: immunoSEQ multiplex PCR; the TCRdb copy retains only in-frame clones and omits some. This table holds about 120,000 clones, 70% to 90% found once. Source material: blood. Receptors were obtained from a man aged 35-49 years in good health. Each CDR3 is given with its conserved first and last residue. The D gene is left open where the match is weak. Clone size is given for some rows only: seen once, a few or many times, or a class if the clone is expanded.

TRBJ1-2 | TRBV19 | - | - | CASRGGNYGYTF | TGTGCCAGCCGCGGTGGGAACTATGGCTACACCTTC
TRBJ1-1 | TRBV5-1 | - | - | CASSSGVMNTEAFF | TGCGCCAGCAGCTCGGGTGTCATGAACACTGAAGCTTTCTTT
TRBJ2-7 | TRBV7-2 | - | - | CASSLGRGGVGHEQYF | TGTGCCAGCAGCTTAGGGAGGGGGGGGGTAGGTCACGAGCAGTACTTC
TRBJ1-1 | TRBV29-1 | - | once | CSVEGYTKLEAFF | TGCAGCGTTGAGGGATACACTAAATTAGAAGCTTTCTTT
TRBJ2-5 | TRBV7-9 | TRBD1 | - | CASSKGQGTKETQYF | TGTGCCAGCAGCAAGGGACAGGGCACTAAAGAGACCCAGTACTTC
TRBJ1-2 | TRBV7-9 | - | once | CASSLDRGGGYTF | TGTGCCAGCAGCTTAGACCGAGGCGGTGGCTACACCTTC
TRBJ1-6 | TRBV7-9 | TRBD1 | few | CASSETGGFRNSPLHF | TGTGCCAGCAGCGAGACAGGGGGCTTTAGGAATTCACCCCTCCACTTT
TRBJ1-5 | TRBV19 | TRBD1 | - | CASTPDRGGQPQHF | TGTGCCAGTACCCCCGACAGGGGTGGACAGCCCCAGCATTTT
TRBJ2-2 | TRBV24-1 | - | - | CATSTYTGELFF | TGTGCCACCAGTACCTACACCGGGGAGCTGTTTTTT
TRBJ1-5 | TRBV24-1 | - | - | CATSDTGNQPQHF | TGTGCCACCAGTGATACAGGGAATCAGCCCCAGCATTTT
TRBJ2-1 | TRBV5-1 | TRBD2 | - | CASSLERGVYNEQFF | TGCGCCAGCAGCTTGGAGCGGGGGGTCTACAATGAGCAGTTCTTC